This T cell receptor beta chain came from a study of blood T cell repertoires in COVID-19. The assay was immunoSEQ multiplex PCR, and TCRdb's table has in-frame clones only and misses some. Of 200,000 to 250,000 clones listed, around 90% are singletons. The V and J ends lost 7 bases and 0 bases respectively, with 13 bases between them. The germline CDR1 and CDR2 sequences are LGHDT and YNNKEL (reference sequence). CDR3 length: 14 residues. Sequencing was done on a sample of peripheral blood. This TCR came from a man aged 55 to 70 who had recovered from COVID-19. This chain joins TRBV3-1 (or the pseudogene TRBV3-2) and TRBJ2-7, with TRBD2 as a possible D gene (7 bases). The CDR3 loop reads CASTRGDTSYEQYF. CDR3 sequence (DNA): TGTGCCAGCACCCGGGGGGACACCTCCTACGAGCAGTACTTC.